Following are 17 T cell receptor beta chains from one sample sequenced in a study of T cell responses to AZD1222 COVID-19 vaccine. TCRdb's table, derived via immunoSEQ multiplex PCR, lists solely in-frame clones and lacks some. This sample has approximately 20,000 clones; around 82% occur once, and the top ten carry roughly 40%. The input for sequencing was peripheral blood, taken on day 0 of AZD1222 vaccination. The source of these receptors is an adult in good health.

This clone was found once. This rearrangement joins TRBV27 to TRBJ1-2; 11 bases are shared with TRBD1. Germline-derived CDR1 and CDR2 are MNHEY and SMNVEV (reference sequence). The V segment lost 8 bases and the J segment 1 base; nucleotides outside the gene matches: 6. The CDR3 spans 15 residues. In DNA, the CDR3 is TGTGCCAGCCGGGACAGGGGGTTGAATAACTATGGCTACACCTTC. Translating it yields CASRDRGLNNYGYTF.

The chain has TRBV11-2 and TRBJ1-2; 8 bases agree with TRBD1. Germline CDR1 reads SGHAT; CDR2 reads FQNNGV. The CDR3 has 15 residues. V dropped 7 bases and J dropped 4; count of bases not matched to a gene: 11. The CDR3 region has the DNA TGTGCCAGCACCCAGACAGGACAGGGTAGCTATGGCTACACCTTC. Protein: CASTQTGQGSYGYTF.

The CDR3 DNA reads TGTGCCAGTACGAGGGGGCGAGCTGGGGCCAACGTCCTGACTTTC. Translating it yields CASTRGRAGANVLTF. V is TRBV19 and J is TRBJ2-6; TRBD1 agrees at 7 bases. CDR1 LNHDA and CDR2 SQIVND come from the germline V gene (reference sequence). V lost 7 bases to trimming and J lost 2 bases; unmatched junction nucleotides: 5. This CDR3 has 15 residues. Full variable domain (missing parts from reference TRBV19 and TRBJ2-6): DGGITQSPKYLFRKEGQNVTLSCEQNLNHDAMYWYRQDPGQGLRLIYYSQIVNDFQKGDIAEGYSVSREKKESFPLTVTSAQKNPTAFYLCASTRGRAGANVLTFGAGSRLTVL.

This clone turned up a few times. The chain employs TRBV9 and TRBJ2-2; 9 nucleotides agree with TRBD2. Losses at the gene ends were 2 bases for V and 6 bases for J; bases not matched to a gene: 8. Looked up from germline, CDR1 is SGDLS and CDR2 is YYNGEE. CDR3 length: 16 residues. The CDR3 DNA sequence: TGTGCCAGCAGCGTCGTAGCGGGAGAGTTCTCCGGGGAGCTGTTTTTT. Encoded protein: CASSVVAGEFSGELFF.

This clone appeared a few times. The chain carries TRBV27 and TRBJ1-1, with D tentatively TRBD1 (6 bases). Germline V gene lookup returns CDR1 MNHEY and CDR2 SMNVEV (reference sequence). CDR3 length equals 13 residues. The germline V and J ends were trimmed by 8 bases and 5 bases, with 15 bases remaining between them. CDR3 sequence: CASFTGTLTEAFF. For the CDR3, the DNA is TGTGCCAGCTTCACCGGGACACTGACTGAAGCTTTCTTT.

The J gene is TRBJ2-5, the V gene TRBV27; 10 bases match TRBD1. Trimming took 4 bases from V and 4 from J; bases not matched to a gene: 6. Germline values: CDR1 MNHEY, CDR2 SMNVEV (reference sequence). The CDR3 totals 15 residues. The CDR3 region is CASSSRQGAVETQYF. CDR3 in DNA: TGTGCCAGCAGTTCCCGACAGGGGGCGGTAGAGACCCAGTACTTC.

The chain uses TRBV2 and TRBJ2-7, with TRBD1 matching over 10 bases. The J segment lost 7 bases and the V segment lost 6 bases, leaving 9 bases of the junction unmatched. The CDR3 totals 14 residues. Germline CDR1 SNHLY, CDR2 FYNNEI. The CDR3 nucleotides read TGTGCCAGCAGCGACAGGGGGCAATTAGAGGAGCAGTACTTC. Protein product: CASSDRGQLEEQYF. Supplemented by reference TRBV2 and TRBJ2-7, the full variable domain reads EPEVTQTPSHQVTQMGQEVILRCVPISNHLYFYWYRQILGQKVEFLVSFYNNEISEKSEIFDDQFSVERPDGSNFTLKIRSTKLEDSAMYFCASSDRGQLEEQYFGPGTRLTVT.

The J gene is TRBJ2-7, the V gene TRBV30; TRBD2 aligns across 7 bases. The J segment lost 4 bases and the V segment lost 1 base, leaving 13 bases of the junction unmatched. Germline-derived CDR1 and CDR2 are GTSNPN and SVGIG (reference sequence). The CDR3 consists of 16 residues. Written as DNA, the CDR3 is TGTGCCTGGAGTGCCCGCCCCGGACTAGAGACGTACGAGCAGTACTTC. This translates into CAWSARPGLETYEQYF.

The CDR3 DNA reads TGTGCCAGCTCACCACTCGGAAATGAAAAACTGTTTTTT. Translating gives CASSPLGNEKLFF. The genes are TRBV18 and TRBJ1-4; no clear D gene. V was clipped by 1 base and J by 5 bases, with 5 bases between them. The CDR3 is 13 residues long. Germline V CDR1 and CDR2: KGHSH, LQKENI.

The rearrangement links TRBV29-1 to TRBJ2-1; D is undetermined. Germline V CDR1 and CDR2: SQVTM, ANQGSEA. The V end was cut by 6 bases, the J end by 7 bases, with 13 bases between. This CDR3 has 12 amino acids. CDR3 in DNA: TGCAGCGTAGACCAGGCGAGGAATGAGCAGTTCTTC. It yields the protein CSVDQARNEQFF.

The V gene is TRBV28, the J gene TRBJ1-1; weak D call: TRBD1 (5 bases). The CDR3 runs to 14 residues. Germline assignment: CDR1 MDHEN and CDR2 SYDVKM. Trimming left V 7 bases short and J 5 bases short, with 17 bases between. The CDR3 DNA follows: TGTGCCAGCAAACCAGGGTTAGGTACGACTGAAGCTTTCTTT. Encoded protein: CASKPGLGTTEAFF. Variable domain in full (rest from reference TRBV28 and TRBJ1-1): DVKVTQSSRYLVKRTGEKVFLECVQDMDHENMFWYRQDPGLGLRLIYFSYDVKMKEKGDIPEGYSVSREKKERFSLILESASTNQTSMYLCASKPGLGTTEAFFGQGTRLTVV.

The CDR3 region has the DNA TGCAGTGCTAGTCGGGGGACTAGCACAGATACGCAGTATTTT. It translates to CSASRGTSTDTQYF. The chain links TRBV20-1 to TRBJ2-3; a possible D gene is TRBD2 (6 bases). V was cut by 3 bases and J by 0 bases, with 10 bases left in between. Germline lookup yields CDR1 DFQATT and CDR2 SNEGSKA (reference sequence). The CDR3 is 14 residues long.

The chain combines TRBV19 with TRBJ2-1; D is unresolved. This CDR3 spans 13 amino acids. V was cut by 6 bases and J by 7 bases, with 13 bases left in between. In germline, CDR1 is LNHDA, CDR2 SQIVND (reference sequence). The CDR3 DNA sequence: TGTGCCAGTAGCCCCTCGATCTTGAATGAGCAGTTCTTC. Translation: CASSPSILNEQFF.

The chain carries TRBV7-3 and TRBJ2-2; 8 positions match TRBD2. With 8 bases clipped from V and 3 bases from J, the junction kept 8 bases outside the gene matches. Per germline, CDR1 SGHTA and CDR2 FQGTGA. CDR3 length equals 15 residues. This chain's CDR3 is CASGTGLGDTGELFF. CDR3 DNA sequence: TGTGCCAGCGGAACGGGACTAGGCGACACCGGGGAGCTGTTTTTT.

The V call is TRBV27, the J call TRBJ2-7; TRBD2 matches 7 bases. The germline CDR1 and CDR2 sequences are MNHEY and SMNVEV (reference sequence). The CDR3 contains 13 residues. The V and J ends lost 6 bases and 3 bases, in that order; junction bases with no gene match: 5. The CDR3 DNA sequence: TGTGCCAGCAGACCGGGGACTAACTACGAGCAGTACTTC. This codes for CASRPGTNYEQYF.

This chain links TRBV6-5 with TRBJ1-2, with D possibly being TRBD1 (5 bases). V was shortened by 6 bases and J by 6 bases, with 17 bases between the two germline ends. Germline V gives CDR1 MNHEY, CDR2 SVGAGI. The CDR3 is made up of 14 amino acids. Here the CDR3 reads CASSLGGVGDGYTF. In nucleotides, the CDR3 is TGTGCCAGCAGCCTCGGGGGGGTAGGCGATGGCTACACCTTC.

This chain links TRBV6-2 or TRBV6-3 with TRBJ2-1, with D perhaps matching TRBD2 (7 bases). Germline assignment: CDR1 MNHEY and CDR2 SVGEGT. V lost 2 bases to trimming and J lost 6 bases, with 20 bases between them. CDR3 size: 17 residues. CDR3: CASSYPLGGREINEQFF. CDR3 sequence (DNA): TGTGCCAGCAGTTACCCCTTAGGGGGGCGGGAGATCAATGAGCAGTTCTTC.